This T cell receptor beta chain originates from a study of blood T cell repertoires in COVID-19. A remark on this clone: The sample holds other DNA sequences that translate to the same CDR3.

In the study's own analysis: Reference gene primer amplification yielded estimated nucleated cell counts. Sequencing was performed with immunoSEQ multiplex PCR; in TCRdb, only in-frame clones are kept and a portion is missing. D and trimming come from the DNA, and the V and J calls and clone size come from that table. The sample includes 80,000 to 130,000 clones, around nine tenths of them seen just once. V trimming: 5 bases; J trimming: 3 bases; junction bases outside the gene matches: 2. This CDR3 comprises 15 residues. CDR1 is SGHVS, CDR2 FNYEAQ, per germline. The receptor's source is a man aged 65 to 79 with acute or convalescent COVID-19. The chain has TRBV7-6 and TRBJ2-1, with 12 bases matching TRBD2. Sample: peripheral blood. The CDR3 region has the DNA TGTGCCAGCAGCCAGACTAGCGGGGGCTACAATGAGCAGTTCTTC. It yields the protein CASSQTSGGYNEQFF. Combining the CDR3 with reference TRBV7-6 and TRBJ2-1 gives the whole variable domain GAGVSQSPRYKVTKRGQDVALRCDPISGHVSLYWYRQALGQGPEFLTYFNYEAQQDKSGLPNDRFSAERPEGSISTLTIQRTEQRDSAMYRCASSQTSGGYNEQFFGPGTRLTVL.